The 22 T cell receptor beta chains below all came from one sample that was sequenced in a study of blood T cell repertoires in COVID-19 (TCRdb year 2020). Libraries were prepared through the immunoSEQ multiplex PCR assay. Here the immuneACCESS table is served through TCRdb, limited to in-frame sequences with V and J called. Missing clones are a known gap in these copies; in checked studies unresolved V genes cover under half, and the rest lacks a known reason. The sample profile shows about 440,000 clones; 87% of them were found once. Under 2.5% of the sample comes from the top ten. The sample taken for sequencing was PBMCs or T cells enriched from blood (not recorded which). These TCRs come from a woman under 30 with acute COVID-19.

V is TRBV4-1 and J is TRBJ1-2; D gene unclear. V lost 1 base and J 6 bases, leaving 9 bases between the germline ends. The CDR3 totals 13 residues. In germline, CDR1 is MGHRA, CDR2 YSYEKL. The CDR3 DNA sequence: TGCGCCAGCAGCCAAGTGAGGTCCAATGGCTACACCTTC. Translated: CASSQVRSNGYTF.

The J gene is TRBJ2-1, the V gene TRBV7-2; no reliable D call. The CDR3 has 13 amino acids. Germline loops: CDR1 SGHTA, CDR2 FQGNSA. Between the trimmed V and J ends, which lost 3 bases and 5 bases, there was a span of 8 bases. The DNA for the CDR3 is TGTGCCAGCAGCTTCCTCGAGCACAATGAGCAGTTCTTC. This encodes CASSFLEHNEQFF.

The chain uses TRBV15 and TRBJ2-7, with a weak D call TRBD2 (5 bases). This CDR3 is built from 11 residues. Germline V gene lookup returns CDR1 LNHNV and CDR2 YYDKDF (reference sequence). V gave up 5 bases and J gave up 4 bases, with 6 bases separating them. As DNA, the CDR3 is TGTGCCACCAGCTCGGGGTACGAGCAGTACTTC. Translated: CATSSGYEQYF.

The rearrangement uses TRBV28 and TRBJ2-4, with D tentatively TRBD2 (5 bases). The CDR3 is 12 residues long. Germline CDR1 and CDR2: MDHEN and SYDVKM. Trimming shortened V by 6 bases and J by 8 bases, and 11 bases separated the two germline ends. CDR3 residues: CASRPTRDIQYF. The CDR3 DNA reads TGTGCCAGCAGACCCACTAGAGACATTCAGTACTTC.

The chain employs TRBV3-1 (or the pseudogene TRBV3-2) and TRBJ1-1; D is unclear. The CDR3 is made up of 15 amino acids. Trimming removed 0 bases from V and 1 base from J, with 9 bases in between. Per germline, CDR1 LGHDT and CDR2 YNNKEL (reference sequence). In DNA form, the CDR3 reads TGTGCCAGCAGCCAAGATGCCCGGGGGAACACTGAAGCTTTCTTT. It translates to CASSQDARGNTEAFF.

Note on this clone: This same CDR3 is encoded by further DNA sequences in the sample. V and J are TRBV2 and TRBJ1-4, with TRBD1 as a possible D gene (5 bases). This CDR3 contains 12 residues. Germline-derived CDR1 and CDR2 are SNHLY and FYNNEI. Trimming cost V 8 bases and J 4 bases, with 8 bases left between them. The CDR3 DNA follows: TGTGCCAGCCGACAGCATAATGAAAAACTGTTTTTT. The encoded protein is CASRQHNEKLFF.

Only one count was recorded for this clone. This chain uses TRBV7-2 with TRBJ2-2; either TRBD1 or TRBD2 may fit D (6 bases each). Per germline, CDR1 SGHTA and CDR2 FQGNSA. The CDR3 has 15 residues. V gave up 5 bases and J gave up 2 bases, with 12 bases separating them. This CDR3 is CASSIGGLNTGELFF. In DNA, the CDR3 is TGTGCCAGCAGCATAGGGGGACTTAACACCGGGGAGCTGTTTTTT.

V gene TRBV9 combines with J gene TRBJ2-6, with TRBD1 matching over 8 bases. The V and J ends lost 3 bases and 0 bases, in that order; junction bases with no gene match: 11. The CDR3 extends over 19 amino acids. Germline V gives CDR1 SGDLS, CDR2 YYNGEE. DNA of the CDR3: TGTGCCAGCAGCGCGCCCACCGGGACAGGCAGCTCTGGGGCCAACGTCCTGACTTTC. This codes for CASSAPTGTGSSGANVLTF. The full variable domain, its missing parts supplied by reference TRBV9 and TRBJ2-6, is DSGVTQTPKHLITATGQRVTLRCSPRSGDLSVYWYQQSLDQGLQFLIQYYNGEERAKGNILERFSAQQFPDLHSELNLSSLELGDSALYFCASSAPTGTGSSGANVLTFGAGSRLTVL.

This chain joins TRBV7-9 and TRBJ2-1, with 8 nucleotides matching TRBD1. The CDR3 loop spans 15 amino acids. Per the germline V gene, CDR1 is SEHNR and CDR2 is FQNEAQ (reference sequence). The trim removed 2 bases at V and 3 bases at J, leaving 3 bases unmatched. Here the CDR3 reads CASSLTGGDYNEQFF. CDR3 DNA sequence: TGTGCCAGCAGCTTAACAGGGGGTGACTACAATGAGCAGTTCTTC. The full variable domain, rest sourced from reference TRBV7-9 and TRBJ2-1, is DTGVSQNPRHKITKRGQNVTFRCDPISEHNRLYWYRQTLGQGPEFLTYFQNEAQLEKSRLLSDRFSAERPKGSFSTLEIQRTEQGDSAMYLCASSLTGGDYNEQFFGPGTRLTVL.

The chain joins TRBV3-1 (or the pseudogene TRBV3-2) to TRBJ1-1; no clear D. This CDR3 region has 14 residues. CDR1 is LGHDT and CDR2 is YNNKEL in the germline V gene (reference sequence). V was clipped by 1 base and J by 1 base, with 7 bases between them. CDR3 sequence (DNA): TGTGCCAGCAGCCAAGGACACTCGAACACTGAAGCTTTCTTT. Its translation is CASSQGHSNTEAFF.

This clone appeared a single time. The chain is built from TRBV3-1 (or the pseudogene TRBV3-2) and TRBJ2-5; a weak D match, TRBD2 (5 bases). CDR1 and CDR2 (germline): LGHDT, YNNKEL (reference sequence). This CDR3 is built from 15 residues. V dropped 1 base and J dropped 4 bases, with 13 bases sitting between them. The CDR3 sequence is CASSQGTDYVETQYF. The CDR3 nucleotides read TGTGCCAGCAGCCAAGGAACCGACTACGTAGAGACCCAGTACTTC.

J is TRBJ1-2 and V is TRBV5-4; possibly TRBD1 for D (6 bases). CDR1 is SGHNT, CDR2 YYREEE, per germline (reference sequence). The CDR3 is 15 amino acids. Deletions cut 3 bases from V and 1 base from J, with 13 bases between. The CDR3 DNA reads TGTGCCAGCAGCTCCCAGGGGCTGGATAACTATGGCTACACCTTC. It codes for CASSSQGLDNYGYTF.

The chain is built from TRBV7-9 and TRBJ2-5, with TRBD2 matching 8 bases. The CDR3 runs 15 residues. Per germline, CDR1 SEHNR and CDR2 FQNEAQ (reference sequence). J was trimmed by 2 bases and V by 5 bases; bases with no gene match: 7. CDR3 coding DNA: TGTGCCAGCAGCCCAACTAGCGGAGAACAAGAGACCCAGTACTTC. It encodes CASSPTSGEQETQYF.

This clone showed up just a few times. This chain joins TRBV5-1 and TRBJ1-5; D is uncertain. V gave up 0 bases and J gave up 1 base, with 8 bases separating them. The CDR3 consists of 15 residues. Looked up from germline, CDR1 is SGHRS and CDR2 is YFSETQ. The chain's CDR3 is CASSLGPVSNQPQHF. The CDR3 DNA sequence: TGCGCCAGCAGCTTGGGGCCAGTAAGCAATCAGCCCCAGCATTTT.

The genes are TRBV6-5 and TRBJ1-1, with D maybe TRBD1 (6 bases). The CDR3 consists of 14 residues. V dropped 4 bases and J dropped 1 base, with 10 bases sitting between them. Germline-derived CDR1 and CDR2 are MNHEY and SVGAGI. The CDR3 sequence is CASSSRGWNTEAFF. CDR3 bases: TGTGCCAGCAGTTCCAGGGGATGGAACACTGAAGCTTTCTTT.

The chain is built from TRBV4-3 and TRBJ2-2; D perhaps matches TRBD1 (6 bases). Germline CDR1 is LGHNA and CDR2 is YSLEER. Trimming shortened V by 0 bases and J by 7 bases, and 18 bases separated the two germline ends. The CDR3 loop spans 17 amino acids. Here the CDR3 DNA reads TGCGCCAGCAGCCAAGACCCTTACCGGGACACTGGCGGGGAGCTGTTTTTT. Translation: CASSQDPYRDTGGELFF.

V gene TRBV7-2 combines with J gene TRBJ1-5; possibly TRBD1 for D (6 bases). CDR1 SGHTA and CDR2 FQGNSA come from the germline V gene. The V end lost 6 bases, the J end lost 4 bases, and 13 bases lay between the germline ends. This CDR3 comprises 14 residues. CDR3 in DNA: TGTGCCAGCAGACCACACGGGACAAATCAGCCCCAGCATTTT. Translated: CASRPHGTNQPQHF.

This clone was counted between two and nine times. The chain links TRBV5-6 to TRBJ1-1; D not resolved. The CDR3 has 14 residues. Trimming stripped 4 bases from V and 1 base from J, with 11 bases between. CDR1 is SGHDT, CDR2 YYEEEE, per germline. CDR3: CASSRQGRNTEAFF. In DNA form, the CDR3 reads TGTGCCAGCAGCCGGCAAGGGAGGAACACTGAAGCTTTCTTT.

The gene calls are TRBV7-2 and TRBJ1-5; 7 bases are a match to TRBD1. The CDR3 has 15 residues. V was clipped by 5 bases and J by 2 bases; unmatched bases: 6. Germline CDR1 SGHTA, CDR2 FQGNSA. The CDR3 region is CASSRNGQGNQPQHF. The CDR3 DNA follows: TGTGCCAGCAGCAGAAATGGACAGGGCAATCAGCCCCAGCATTTT.

The V call is TRBV5-1, the J call TRBJ1-1, with TRBD1 matching 9 bases. Germline-derived CDR1 and CDR2 are SGHRS and YFSETQ. Unmatched junction bases numbered 8, after V lost 2 bases and J lost 6 bases. This CDR3 region has 15 residues. This CDR3 is CASSLPTGGRPEAFF. In DNA, the CDR3 is TGCGCCAGCAGCTTACCGACAGGGGGAAGGCCTGAAGCTTTCTTT.

The chain couples TRBV5-4 to TRBJ2-7, with 12 bases that match TRBD2. Trimming took 2 bases from V and 1 from J; bases not matched to a gene: 10. Germline CDR1 SGHNT, CDR2 YYREEE (reference sequence). This CDR3 comprises 18 residues. The CDR3 is CASSFLAGGPTGSYEQYF. The CDR3 bases are TGTGCCAGCAGCTTTCTAGCGGGAGGGCCGACGGGTTCCTACGAGCAGTACTTC.

This clone has only one observation. The rearrangement joins TRBV27 to TRBJ2-4; maybe TRBD2 (6 bases). V was shortened by 3 bases and J by 3 bases, with 9 bases between the two germline ends. Germline V gene sequence: CDR1 MNHEY, CDR2 SMNVEV (reference sequence). The CDR3 is 14 residues long. The CDR3 is CASSFGGDKNIQYF. The CDR3 DNA sequence: TGTGCCAGCAGTTTCGGAGGGGACAAAAACATTCAGTACTTC.